This T cell receptor beta chain was identified in a study of spatial heterogeneity in lung cancer. As for this clonotype: The antigen remains unidentified.

Study-level points and caveats: At tumor resection, ubiquitous expanded TCRs were detected in blood more often than later.

Time point specified: sample taken at primary tumor resection. The study sequenced unsorted whole RNA from tumor, nontumor lung or frozen PBMC. Via MiXCR, TCRdb re-called the 5' RACE reads, giving one row per CDR3 protein. This repertoire shows under 13,000 distinct CDR3 sequences, around 22% found once; its top ten account for about 35%. Germline CDR1 DFQATT, CDR2 SNEGSKA (reference sequence). The CDR3 sequence is 13 residues long. V was clipped by 3 bases and J by 1 base, with 7 bases between them. This receptor was taken from a female donor with early-stage non-small cell lung cancer. The material sequenced was PBMCs, taken at surgery. The rearrangement uses TRBV20-1 and TRBJ2-4; D is possibly TRBD1 or TRBD2 (5 bases each). CDR3 sequence: CSASEGAKNIQYF. Written as DNA, the CDR3 is TGCAGTGCTAGTGAGGGGGCCAAAAACATTCAGTACTTC.